The 8 T cell receptor beta chains below all came from one sample that was sequenced in a study of regulatory T cells in long-lasting Graves disease. Time point defined: newly diagnosed GD, antithyroid drugs for less than 3 months. From PBMCs, RNA was extracted and then used to make the TCR library. Both iRepertoire HTBI primers and Arm-PCR of CDR3 regions were used to build the TCR beta libraries. TCRdb itself ran the multiplex PCR reads through MiXCR, one entry per CDR3 protein. Among about 440,000 distinct CDR3 sequences listed, approximately 15% were seen once. These same records also appear under a second study, on T cells in Graves' hyperthyroidism and ophthalmopathy.

The material sequenced was peripheral blood mononuclear cells (PBMCs), taken at new diagnosis, from a patient treated with antithyroid drugs. These receptors originate from a woman in her 30s with Graves disease.

Many counts were recorded for this clonotype. This rearrangement joins TRBV6-5 to TRBJ2-1; D is perhaps TRBD2 (5 bases). The V end lost 3 bases, the J end lost 0 bases, and 12 bases lay between the germline ends. Germline V CDR1 and CDR2: MNHEY, SVGAGI. The CDR3 sequence is 16 residues long. The CDR3 coding sequence is TGTGCCAGCAGTTATTTTGCCCGGGGCTCCTACAATGAGCAGTTCTTC. This codes for CASSYFARGSYNEQFF.

The table lists this clonotype with many counts. The J gene is TRBJ1-5, the V gene TRBV20-1, with D unresolved. Germline-derived CDR1 and CDR2 are DFQATT and SNEGSKA (reference sequence). V lost 2 bases, J lost 2 bases, and 4 bases lay in between. The CDR3 spans 12 residues. The CDR3 is CSARSRNQPQHF. In DNA form, the CDR3 reads TGCAGTGCTAGATCGCGCAATCAGCCCCAGCATTTT.

This clonotype showed up just a few times. The gene calls are TRBV6-4 and TRBJ2-2, with 8 bases lining up with TRBD2. Germline CDR1 and CDR2: MRHNA and SNTAGT. With V trimmed by 4 bases and J by 4 bases, 8 bases remained unmatched. The CDR3 contains 16 residues. In DNA, the CDR3 is TGTGCCAGCAGTGCGGAAGCGGGAGAGGGCACCGGGGAGCTGTTTTTT. This sequence encodes CASSAEAGEGTGELFF.

This clonotype appeared many times. V gene TRBV7-2 combines with J gene TRBJ2-2, with D possibly being TRBD2 (6 bases). V lost 2 bases and J 8 bases, leaving 18 bases between the germline ends. The CDR3 spans 16 residues. Germline V gene sequence: CDR1 SGHTA, CDR2 FQGNSA. CDR3 in DNA: TGTGCCAGCAGCTTATCACTAGCCCGGTTGAGGGGGGAGCTGTTTTTT. Its translation is CASSLSLARLRGELFF.

This clonotype has ten or more counts. The gene calls are TRBV28 and TRBJ1-5; no definite D call. The CDR3 totals 14 residues. V gave up 2 bases and J gave up 0 bases, with 5 bases separating them. CDR1 MDHEN and CDR2 SYDVKM come from the germline V gene. For the CDR3, the DNA is TGTGCCAGCAGTTTACAGATTAGCAATCAGCCCCAGCATTTT. Translation gives CASSLQISNQPQHF.

The chain employs TRBV10-3 and TRBJ2-3, with D unresolved. This CDR3 has 12 amino acids. Trimming took off 4 bases at V and 2 bases at J, with 4 bases between the two ends. Per germline, CDR1 ENHRY and CDR2 SYGVKD. The CDR3 DNA is TGTGCCATCAGTGCCACCACAGATACGCAGTATTTT. It translates to CAISATTDTQYF.

This clonotype was observed many times. The rearrangement links TRBV28 to TRBJ1-2; perhaps TRBD1 as D (5 bases). The V end was cut by 6 bases, the J end by 1 base, with 12 bases between. There are 14 residues in the CDR3. Looked up from germline, CDR1 is MDHEN and CDR2 is SYDVKM. The CDR3 DNA reads as TGTGCCAGCAGCCGGGACGCCTTTAACTATGGCTACACCTTC. Translation: CASSRDAFNYGYTF.

This clonotype occurred a few times. The chain carries TRBV28 and TRBJ2-5; the match to TRBD1 covers 8 bases. V was pared by 1 base and J by 5 bases, with 3 bases of the junction left unmatched. Germline CDR1 MDHEN, CDR2 SYDVKM. CDR3 length equals 14 residues. The DNA for the CDR3 is TGTGCCAGCAGTTTATTACAGGGGGATGAGACCCAGTACTTC. Its protein product is CASSLLQGDETQYF.